This T cell receptor beta chain stems from a study of blood T cell repertoires in COVID-19. Study information: Italy, Spain and the United States were the sources of the convalescent and acute COVID-19 samples.

Participants, about 18 to 100 years old, spanned 25 or so US areas. Clinical history as reported by participants underpinned cohort assignment. The J segment lost 0 bases and the V segment lost 6 bases, leaving 11 bases of the junction unmatched. The CDR3 contains 16 residues. Germline CDR1 is SQVTM and CDR2 is ANQGSEA. Under the authors' procedure: Estimated nucleated cell counts came from reference gene primer amplification. The assay was immunoSEQ multiplex PCR, and TCRdb's table has in-frame clones only and misses some. D and trimming come from the DNA, and the V and J calls and clone size come from that table. This sample has some 400,000 clones, with 90% to 95% found just once.

The clonotype comes from a woman in her 40s who had been exposed to COVID-19. The sequenced material came from PBMCs or T cells enriched from blood (not recorded which). The V and J genes are TRBV29-1 and TRBJ1-1, with 9 bases aligning to TRBD1. CDR3: CSVFWGGTGLNTEAFF. In DNA, the CDR3 is TGCAGCGTCTTCTGGGGGGGGACAGGGCTGAACACTGAAGCTTTCTTT.